This record covers a single T cell receptor beta chain. Its antigen is undetermined. The sample originates from a study of circulating and synovial CD4+ cells in juvenile arthritis. Findings of the study overall: Diversity here was lower than in bulk blood CD4 cells. CPL versus bulk CD4 samples: T cell genome counts differed by at least an order of magnitude.

TCRdb's copy holds only in-frame clones and misses some; the assay was immunoSEQ multiplex PCR. The data contain about 30,000 clones, around 93% of them singletons. The ends lost 10 bases at V and 10 bases at J; junction bases unmatched: 13. The germline V gene has CDR1 SNHLY and CDR2 FYNNEI. The CDR3 extends over 13 amino acids. The chain couples TRBV2 to TRBJ2-1; TRBD2 agrees at 7 bases. Sequencing used CD4+ T cells from blood. The receptor was derived from a human donor with juvenile idiopathic arthritis. The CDR3 sequence is CATPKGTGGEQFF. Here the CDR3 DNA reads TGTGCCACTCCTAAAGGGACGGGAGGCGAGCAGTTCTTC.